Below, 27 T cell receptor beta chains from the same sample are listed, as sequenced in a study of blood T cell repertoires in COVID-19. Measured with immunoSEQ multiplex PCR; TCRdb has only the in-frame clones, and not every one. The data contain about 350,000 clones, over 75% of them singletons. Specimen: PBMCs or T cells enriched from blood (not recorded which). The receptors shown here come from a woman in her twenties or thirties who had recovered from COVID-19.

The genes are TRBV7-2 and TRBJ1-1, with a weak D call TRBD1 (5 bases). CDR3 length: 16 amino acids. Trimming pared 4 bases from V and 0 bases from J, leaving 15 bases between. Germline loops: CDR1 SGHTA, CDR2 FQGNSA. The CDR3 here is CASSSRMGLLNTEAFF. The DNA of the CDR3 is TGTGCCAGCAGCTCCCGAATGGGGCTACTGAACACTGAAGCTTTCTTT.

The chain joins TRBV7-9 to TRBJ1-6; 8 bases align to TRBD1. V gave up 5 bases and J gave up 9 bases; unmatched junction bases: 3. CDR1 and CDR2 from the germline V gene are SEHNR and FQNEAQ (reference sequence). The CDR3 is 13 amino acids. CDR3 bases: TGTGCCAGCAGCCGGACAGGGACTTCACCCCTCCACTTT. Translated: CASSRTGTSPLHF.

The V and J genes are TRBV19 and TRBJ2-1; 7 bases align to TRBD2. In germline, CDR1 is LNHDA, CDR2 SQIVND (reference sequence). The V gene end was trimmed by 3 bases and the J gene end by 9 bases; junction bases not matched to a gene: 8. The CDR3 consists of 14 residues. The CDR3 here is CASSMRTSASEQFF. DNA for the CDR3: TGTGCCAGTAGTATGAGAACTAGCGCATCTGAGCAGTTCTTC.

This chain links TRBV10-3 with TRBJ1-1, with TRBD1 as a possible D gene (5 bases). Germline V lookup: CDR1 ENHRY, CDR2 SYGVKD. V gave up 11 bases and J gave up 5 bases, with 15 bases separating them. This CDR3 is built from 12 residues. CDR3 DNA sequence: TGTGCCGTCACAGAGCAGGGAACTGAAGCTTTCTTT. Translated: CAVTEQGTEAFF.

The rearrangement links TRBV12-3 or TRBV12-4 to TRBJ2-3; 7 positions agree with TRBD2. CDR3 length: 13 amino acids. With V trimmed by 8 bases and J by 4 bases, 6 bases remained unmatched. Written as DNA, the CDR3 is TGTGCCAGCGATCTTCGGGGGGCAGATACGCAGTATTTT. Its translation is CASDLRGADTQYF.

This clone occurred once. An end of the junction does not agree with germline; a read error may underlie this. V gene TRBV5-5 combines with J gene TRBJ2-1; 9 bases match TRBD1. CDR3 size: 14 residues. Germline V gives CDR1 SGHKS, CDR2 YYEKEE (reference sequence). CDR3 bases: TGTGCCAGCAGTTTGGGACAGGGATACAATGAGCAGTTCTTC. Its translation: CASSLGQGYNEQFF.

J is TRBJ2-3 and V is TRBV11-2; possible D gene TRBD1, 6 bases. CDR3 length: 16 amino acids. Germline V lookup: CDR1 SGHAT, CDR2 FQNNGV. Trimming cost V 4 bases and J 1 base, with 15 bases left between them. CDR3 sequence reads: CASSSQGPQGTDTQYF. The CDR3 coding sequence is TGTGCCAGCAGCTCACAGGGCCCTCAAGGCACAGATACGCAGTATTTT.

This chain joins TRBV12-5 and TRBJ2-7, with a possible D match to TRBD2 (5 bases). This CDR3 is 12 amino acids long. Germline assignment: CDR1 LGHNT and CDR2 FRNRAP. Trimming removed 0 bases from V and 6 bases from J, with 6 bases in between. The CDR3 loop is CASGLVGSEQYF. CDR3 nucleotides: TGTGCTAGTGGTTTGGTAGGGAGCGAGCAGTACTTC.

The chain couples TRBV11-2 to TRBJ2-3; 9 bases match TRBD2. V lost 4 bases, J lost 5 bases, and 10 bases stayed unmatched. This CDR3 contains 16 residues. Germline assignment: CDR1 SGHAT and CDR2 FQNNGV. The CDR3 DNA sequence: TGTGCCAGCAGCTCCTTAGCGGGGGCCTTCCAAGATACGCAGTATTTT. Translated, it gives CASSSLAGAFQDTQYF.

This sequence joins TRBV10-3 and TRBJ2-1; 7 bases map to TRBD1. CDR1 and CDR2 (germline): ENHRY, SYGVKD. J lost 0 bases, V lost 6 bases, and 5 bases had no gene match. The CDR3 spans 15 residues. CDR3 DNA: TGTGCCATCAGCACTAAGGGGGCCTCCTACAATGAGCAGTTCTTC. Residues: CAISTKGASYNEQFF.

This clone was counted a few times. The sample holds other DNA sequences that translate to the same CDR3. The CDR3 sequence: CASSIRGVNQPQHF. DNA of the CDR3: TGTGCCAGTAGTATTCGAGGAGTTAATCAGCCCCAGCATTTT. J is TRBJ1-5 and V is TRBV19; no firm D call. Germline CDR1 and CDR2: LNHDA and SQIVND (reference sequence). Trimming took off 3 bases at V and 4 bases at J, with 10 bases between the two ends. The CDR3 contains 14 residues. The full variable domain, its missing parts supplied by reference TRBV19 and TRBJ1-5, is DGGITQSPKYLFRKEGQNVTLSCEQNLNHDAMYWYRQDPGQGLRLIYYSQIVNDFQKGDIAEGYSVSREKKESFPLTVTSAQKNPTAFYLCASSIRGVNQPQHFGDGTRLSIL.

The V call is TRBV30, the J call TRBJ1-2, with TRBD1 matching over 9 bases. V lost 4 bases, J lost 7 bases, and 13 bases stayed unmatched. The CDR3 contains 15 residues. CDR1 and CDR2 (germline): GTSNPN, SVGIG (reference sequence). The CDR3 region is CAWNRGQGEGSGYTF. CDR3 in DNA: TGTGCCTGGAACCGGGGACAGGGCGAAGGGAGTGGCTACACCTTC.

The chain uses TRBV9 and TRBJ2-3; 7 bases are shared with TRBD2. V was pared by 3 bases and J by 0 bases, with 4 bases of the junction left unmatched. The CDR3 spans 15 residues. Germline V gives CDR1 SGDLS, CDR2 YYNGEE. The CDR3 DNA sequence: TGTGCCAGCAGCGGTAGCGGGTTGAGCACAGATACGCAGTATTTT. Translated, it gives CASSGSGLSTDTQYF.

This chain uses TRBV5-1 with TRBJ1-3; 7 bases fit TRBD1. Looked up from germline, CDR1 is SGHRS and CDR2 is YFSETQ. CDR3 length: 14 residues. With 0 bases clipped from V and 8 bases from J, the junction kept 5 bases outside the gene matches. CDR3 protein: CASSLEQGLHTIYF. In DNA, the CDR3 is TGCGCCAGCAGCTTGGAACAGGGGCTACACACCATATATTTT.

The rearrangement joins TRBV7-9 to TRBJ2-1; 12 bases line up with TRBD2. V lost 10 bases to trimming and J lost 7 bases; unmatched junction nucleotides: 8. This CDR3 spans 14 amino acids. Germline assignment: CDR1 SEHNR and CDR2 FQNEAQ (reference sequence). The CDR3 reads CANQLAGGRNEQFF. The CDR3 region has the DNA TGTGCCAACCAACTAGCGGGGGGCAGGAATGAGCAGTTCTTC.

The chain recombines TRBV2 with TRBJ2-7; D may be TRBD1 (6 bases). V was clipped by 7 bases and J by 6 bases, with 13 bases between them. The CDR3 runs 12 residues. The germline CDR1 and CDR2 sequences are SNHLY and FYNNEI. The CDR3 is CASTRTGLEQYF. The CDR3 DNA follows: TGTGCCAGCACCCGTACAGGGCTCGAGCAGTACTTC.

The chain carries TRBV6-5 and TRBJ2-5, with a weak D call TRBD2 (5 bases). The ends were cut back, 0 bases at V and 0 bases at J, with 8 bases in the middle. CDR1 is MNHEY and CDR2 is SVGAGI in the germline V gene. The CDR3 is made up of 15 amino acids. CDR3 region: CASSYSRGYQETQYF. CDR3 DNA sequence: TGTGCCAGCAGTTACTCGAGAGGGTACCAAGAGACCCAGTACTTC.

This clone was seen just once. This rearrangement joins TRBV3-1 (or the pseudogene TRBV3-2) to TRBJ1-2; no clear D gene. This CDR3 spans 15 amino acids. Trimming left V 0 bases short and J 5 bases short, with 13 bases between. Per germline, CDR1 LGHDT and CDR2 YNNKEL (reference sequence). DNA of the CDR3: TGTGCCAGCAGCCAAGAAGTGACAAAAAAATATGGCTACACCTTC. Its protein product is CASSQEVTKKYGYTF.

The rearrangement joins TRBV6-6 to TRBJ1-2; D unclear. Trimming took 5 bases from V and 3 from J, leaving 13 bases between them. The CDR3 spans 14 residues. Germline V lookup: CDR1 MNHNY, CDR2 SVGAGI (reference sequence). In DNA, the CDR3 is TGTGCCAGCAGTCATCATATGAGGGACTATGGCTACACCTTC. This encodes CASSHHMRDYGYTF.

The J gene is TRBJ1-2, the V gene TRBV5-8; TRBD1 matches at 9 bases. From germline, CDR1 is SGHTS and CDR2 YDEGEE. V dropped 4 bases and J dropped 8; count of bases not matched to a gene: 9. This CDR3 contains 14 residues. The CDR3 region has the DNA TGTGCCAGCAGCCCGGGGGACAGGGTTCACGGCTACACCTTC. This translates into CASSPGDRVHGYTF.

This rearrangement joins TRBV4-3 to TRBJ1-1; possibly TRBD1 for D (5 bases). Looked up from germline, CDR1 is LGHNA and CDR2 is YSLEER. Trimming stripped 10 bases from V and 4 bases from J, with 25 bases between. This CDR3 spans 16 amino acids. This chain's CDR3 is CATRQAGTVAGTEAFF. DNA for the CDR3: TGCGCCACCAGGCAGGCGGGGACGGTTGCCGGCACTGAAGCTTTCTTT.

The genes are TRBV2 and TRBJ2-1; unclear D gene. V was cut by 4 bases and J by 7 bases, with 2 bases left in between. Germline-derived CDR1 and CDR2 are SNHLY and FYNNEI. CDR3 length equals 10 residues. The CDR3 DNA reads TGTGCCAGCAGTGTAAATGAGCAGTTCTTC. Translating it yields CASSVNEQFF.

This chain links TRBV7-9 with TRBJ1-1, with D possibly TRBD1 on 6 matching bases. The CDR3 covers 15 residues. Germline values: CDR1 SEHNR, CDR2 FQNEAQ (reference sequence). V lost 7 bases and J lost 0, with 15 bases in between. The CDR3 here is CASIPSGGMNTEAFF. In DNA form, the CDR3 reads TGTGCCAGCATCCCTTCGGGGGGCATGAACACTGAAGCTTTCTTT.

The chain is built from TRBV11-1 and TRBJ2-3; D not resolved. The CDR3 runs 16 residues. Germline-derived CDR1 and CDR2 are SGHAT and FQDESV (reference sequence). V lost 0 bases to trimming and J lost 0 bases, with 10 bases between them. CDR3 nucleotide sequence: TGTGCCAGCAGCTTAGCGCCTGATACTAGCACAGATACGCAGTATTTT. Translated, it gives CASSLAPDTSTDTQYF.

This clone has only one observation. CDR3 nucleotide sequence: TGCGCCAGCAGTCGTTGGGACAGGGACACTGAAGCTTTCTTT. Translation: CASSRWDRDTEAFF. This chain connects TRBV4-1 to TRBJ1-1; 9 bases are a match to TRBD1. V lost 6 bases, J lost 3 bases, and 5 bases stayed unmatched. The V gene's germline CDR1 is MGHRA and CDR2 YSYEKL. CDR3 size: 14 residues.

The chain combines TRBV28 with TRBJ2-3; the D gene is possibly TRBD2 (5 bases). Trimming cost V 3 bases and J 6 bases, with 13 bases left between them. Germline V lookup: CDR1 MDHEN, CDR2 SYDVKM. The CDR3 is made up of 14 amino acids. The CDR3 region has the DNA TGTGCCAGCAGTTTCACCCCCGGGGTGGATACGCAGTATTTT. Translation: CASSFTPGVDTQYF.

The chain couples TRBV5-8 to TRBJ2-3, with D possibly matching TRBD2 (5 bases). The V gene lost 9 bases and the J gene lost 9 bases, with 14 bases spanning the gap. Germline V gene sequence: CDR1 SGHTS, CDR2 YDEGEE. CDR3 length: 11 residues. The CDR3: CANLHGMTQYF. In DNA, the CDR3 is TGTGCCAACCTTCACGGGATGACGCAGTATTTT.